The 15 T cell receptor beta chains below all came from one sample that was sequenced in a study of blood T cell repertoires in COVID-19. Sequenced by immunoSEQ multiplex PCR; TCRdb stores in-frame clones only, minus some. The data contain under 150,000 clones, about 89% of them singletons. Sequencing was performed on peripheral blood. The receptor set was obtained from a man in his forties or fifties with active COVID-19.

As regards this clone: Other DNA sequences in this sample translate to the same CDR3. The J gene is TRBJ1-1, the V gene TRBV2; no reliable D call. Germline lookup yields CDR1 SNHLY and CDR2 FYNNEI. CDR3 length: 13 residues. Trimming shortened V by 4 bases and J by 5 bases, and 11 bases separated the two germline ends. The CDR3 region is CASSAGEGTEAFF. CDR3 coding DNA: TGTGCCAGCAGTGCGGGTGAAGGAACTGAAGCTTTCTTT.

This chain connects TRBV19 to TRBJ2-7; possibly TRBD1 for D (7 bases). The CDR3 is 13 amino acids. Trimming took 5 bases from V and 4 from J, leaving 12 bases between them. Per germline, CDR1 LNHDA and CDR2 SQIVND (reference sequence). The CDR3 is CASSQGGGYEQYF. The DNA for the CDR3 is TGTGCCAGTAGTCAGGGGGGCGGATACGAGCAGTACTTC.

The rearrangement links TRBV7-2 to TRBJ2-7; D is possibly TRBD2 (5 bases). The V end was cut by 1 base, the J end by 0 bases, with 7 bases between. The CDR3 has 14 amino acids. Germline V CDR1 and CDR2: SGHTA, FQGNSA. The DNA for the CDR3 is TGTGCCAGCAGCTTAGGGAGGCCCTCCTACGAGCAGTACTTC. Amino acids: CASSLGRPSYEQYF.

V is TRBV25-1 and J is TRBJ1-3; maybe TRBD1 (6 bases). The CDR3 sequence is 14 residues long. Germline V gene sequence: CDR1 MGHDK, CDR2 SYGVNS. V shed 4 bases and J shed 4 bases, with 11 bases lying between them. The CDR3 nucleotides read TGTGCCAGCAGTGGGACAGTGCCCGGAAACACCATATATTTT. Its protein is CASSGTVPGNTIYF. The full variable domain, in which reference TRBV25-1 and TRBJ1-3 provide the parts outside the CDR3, is EADIYQTPRYLVIGTGKKITLECSQTMGHDKMYWYQQDPGMELHLIHYSYGVNSTEKGDLSSESTVSRIRTEHFPLTLESARPSHTSQYLCASSGTVPGNTIYFGEGSWLTVV.

The V and J genes are TRBV5-1 and TRBJ1-1; tentatively, D is TRBD1 (5 bases). V lost 0 bases to trimming and J lost 1 base, with 7 bases between them. The CDR3 contains 14 residues. Germline V gives CDR1 SGHRS, CDR2 YFSETQ. CDR3 sequence (DNA): TGCGCCAGCAGCTTGGGACAGACGAACACTGAAGCTTTCTTT. This sequence encodes CASSLGQTNTEAFF.

The chain carries TRBV24-1 and TRBJ2-3; TRBD1 matches at 8 bases. V shed 5 bases, J shed 1 base, and the junction held 4 bases outside the gene matches. The CDR3 sequence is 15 residues long. Germline-derived CDR1 and CDR2 are KGHDR and SFDVKD. Written as DNA, the CDR3 is TGTGCCACCAGTGCCAGGGGACAGGGCACAGATACGCAGTATTTT. It translates to CATSARGQGTDTQYF.

The rearrangement uses TRBV30 and TRBJ1-6; perhaps TRBD1 as D (5 bases). V lost 0 bases and J 10 bases, leaving 19 bases between the germline ends. The CDR3 runs 16 residues. Germline V gives CDR1 GTSNPN, CDR2 SVGIG (reference sequence). Written as DNA, the CDR3 is TGTGCCTGGAGTGTAGGGGTCGCGGGGCCCGAATCACCCCTCCACTTT. The encoded protein is CAWSVGVAGPESPLHF.

This clone has more than one count but fewer than ten. V gene TRBV19 combines with J gene TRBJ2-7; TRBD1 matches 7 bases. CDR3 length equals 16 residues. The V segment lost 2 bases and the J segment 5 bases; nucleotides outside the gene matches: 12. Germline CDR1 reads LNHDA; CDR2 reads SQIVND (reference sequence). The chain's CDR3 is CASSILSGQSADEQYF. The DNA for the CDR3 is TGTGCCAGTAGTATACTTTCGGGACAGAGCGCGGACGAGCAGTACTTC.

This clone was detected only once. The V and J genes are TRBV19 and TRBJ1-2; tentatively, D is TRBD1 (5 bases). Deletions cut 6 bases from V and 7 bases from J, with 15 bases between. The CDR3 runs 13 residues. The germline V gene encodes CDR1 LNHDA and CDR2 SQIVND (reference sequence). The CDR3 coding sequence is TGTGCCAGTAGGGCGGGACTCTCGGGTGGCTACACCTTC. It yields the protein CASRAGLSGGYTF.

The sample holds a few counts of this clone. The chain combines TRBV7-2 with TRBJ1-1; 8 nucleotides align to TRBD1. Germline CDR1 SGHTA, CDR2 FQGNSA. V shed 1 base and J 9 bases; nucleotides not matched to a gene: 4. This CDR3 has 13 amino acids. The CDR3 is CASSLDGQGQAFF. The CDR3 bases are TGTGCCAGCAGCTTAGACGGACAGGGCCAAGCTTTCTTT.

The rearrangement joins TRBV3-1 (or the pseudogene TRBV3-2) to TRBJ1-1; no definite D call. This CDR3 is built from 13 residues. Germline values: CDR1 LGHDT, CDR2 YNNKEL (reference sequence). The ends were cut back, 1 base at V and 5 bases at J, with 8 bases in the middle. This chain's CDR3 is CASSQVEGTEAFF. The DNA for the CDR3 is TGTGCCAGCAGCCAAGTCGAGGGAACTGAAGCTTTCTTT.

The gene calls are TRBV11-2 and TRBJ2-7, with 7 bases aligning to TRBD1. CDR1 is SGHAT, CDR2 FQNNGV, per germline. V lost 4 bases to trimming and J lost 3 bases; unmatched junction nucleotides: 9. The CDR3 covers 15 residues. The DNA for the CDR3 is TGTGCCAGCAGCTCCCGGGACAGAGGTGGCTACGAGCAGTACTTC. It is translated as CASSSRDRGGYEQYF.

The chain combines TRBV11-2 with TRBJ2-5; 12 positions match TRBD2. V lost 3 bases and J lost 7; bases outside the gene matches: 3. CDR3 length equals 14 residues. Germline assignment: CDR1 SGHAT and CDR2 FQNNGV. The chain's CDR3 is CASSLVLAGGTQYF. CDR3 nucleotides: TGTGCCAGCAGCTTGGTACTAGCGGGGGGGACCCAGTACTTC.

This chain connects TRBV7-9 to TRBJ1-2, with 10 bases identical to TRBD1. In germline, CDR1 is SEHNR, CDR2 FQNEAQ (reference sequence). This CDR3 comprises 15 residues. Trimming at V came to 3 bases and at J to 6 bases, leaving 7 bases not matched to a gene. The CDR3 spells CASSLTGQGSDGYTF. CDR3 bases: TGTGCCAGCAGCTTGACGGGACAGGGGTCAGATGGCTACACCTTC.

The J gene is TRBJ2-3, the V gene TRBV19; 12 positions match TRBD2. There are 16 residues in the CDR3. Germline values: CDR1 LNHDA, CDR2 SQIVND (reference sequence). CDR3 in DNA: TGTGCGAGTGGGCTAGCGGGGGGGCGCAGCACAGATACGCAGTATTTT. Its protein is CASGLAGGRSTDTQYF.